The clone carrying this T cell receptor (beta chain) was recorded a few times. The antigen remains undetermined. This sample stems from a study of beta chain features in type 1 diabetes. Study-level findings and limits: Type 1 diabetes patients showed a moderate but significant shortening of TCRB CDR3s in all four CD4+ subsets. VDJ junctions from type 1 diabetes patients carried fewer insertions and larger deletions.

The CDR3 totals 14 residues. The germline gives CDR1 LGHNA, CDR2 YSLEER. V was clipped by 3 bases and J by 12 bases; unmatched bases: 8. The isolated RNA, all of it, was reverse transcribed, so expressed TCRB transcripts were what got sequenced. The table came from immunoSEQ multiplex PCR; TCRdb's copy has only in-frame clones and leaves some out. The table includes about half a million clones, roughly 31% detected once. This TCR came from a man between 18 and 35 years old in good health. Sequenced input: naive CD4+ T cells from blood. The chain employs TRBV4-3 and TRBJ2-3, with TRBD2 identical over 11 bases. CDR3 region: CASSHPGSGRAQYF. The DNA of the CDR3 is TGCGCCAGCAGCCATCCGGGTAGCGGGAGGGCACAGTATTTT.